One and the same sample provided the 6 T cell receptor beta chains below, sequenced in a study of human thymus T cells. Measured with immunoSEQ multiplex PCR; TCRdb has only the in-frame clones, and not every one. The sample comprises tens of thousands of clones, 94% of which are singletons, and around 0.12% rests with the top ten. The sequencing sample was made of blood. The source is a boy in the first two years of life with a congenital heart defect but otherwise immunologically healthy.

The CDR3 is CASSLDGGGLYNEQFF. For the CDR3, the DNA is TGCGCCAGCAGCTTGGATGGCGGGGGGCTTTACAATGAGCAGTTCTTC. This chain joins TRBV5-1 and TRBJ2-1; 8 bases are shared with TRBD2. J was trimmed by 4 bases and V by 0 bases; bases with no gene match: 6. Germline assignment: CDR1 SGHRS and CDR2 YFSETQ. The CDR3 consists of 16 residues.

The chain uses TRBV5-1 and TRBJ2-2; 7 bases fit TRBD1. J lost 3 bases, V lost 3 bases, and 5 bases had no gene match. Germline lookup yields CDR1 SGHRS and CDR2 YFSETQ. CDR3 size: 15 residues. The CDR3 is CASSSDTGDTGELFF. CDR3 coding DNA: TGCGCCAGCAGCTCAGACACAGGGGACACCGGGGAGCTGTTTTTT. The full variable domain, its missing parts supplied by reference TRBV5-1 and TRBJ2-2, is KAGVTQTPRYLIKTRGQQVTLSCSPISGHRSVSWYQQTPGQGLQFLFEYFSETQRNKGNFPGRFSGRQFSNSRSEMNVSTLELGDSALYLCASSSDTGDTGELFFGEGSRLTVL.

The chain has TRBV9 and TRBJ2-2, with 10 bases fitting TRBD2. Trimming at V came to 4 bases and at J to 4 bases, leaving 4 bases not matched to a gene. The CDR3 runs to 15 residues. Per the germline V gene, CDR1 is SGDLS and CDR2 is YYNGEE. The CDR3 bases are TGTGCCAGCAGCCTTACTAGCGGGGCCACCGGGGAGCTGTTTTTT. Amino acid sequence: CASSLTSGATGELFF. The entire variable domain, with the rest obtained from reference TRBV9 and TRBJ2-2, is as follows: DSGVTQTPKHLITATGQRVTLRCSPRSGDLSVYWYQQSLDQGLQFLIQYYNGEERAKGNILERFSAQQFPDLHSELNLSSLELGDSALYFCASSLTSGATGELFFGEGSRLTVL.

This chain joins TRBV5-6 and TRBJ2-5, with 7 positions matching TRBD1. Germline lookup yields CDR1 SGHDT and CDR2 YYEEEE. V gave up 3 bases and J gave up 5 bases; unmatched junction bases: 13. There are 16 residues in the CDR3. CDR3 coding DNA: TGTGCCAGCAGCTGGGGCTCCGAGGGGGCTAGGGAGACCCAGTACTTC. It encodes CASSWGSEGARETQYF. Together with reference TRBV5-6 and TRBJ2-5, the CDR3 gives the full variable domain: DAGVTQSPTHLIKTRGQQVTLRCSPKSGHDTVSWYQQALGQGPQFIFQYYEEEERQRGNFPDRFSGHQFPNYSSELNVNALLLGDSALYLCASSWGSEGARETQYFGPGTRLLVL.

CDR3: CASSPSTDTQYF. The DNA for the CDR3 is TGTGCCAGCAGCCCTAGCACAGATACGCAGTATTTT. The rearrangement joins TRBV7-9 to TRBJ2-3; no clear D. The germline gives CDR1 SEHNR, CDR2 FQNEAQ (reference sequence). The V end lost 5 bases, the J end lost 0 bases, and 3 bases lay between the germline ends. The CDR3 sequence is 12 residues long.

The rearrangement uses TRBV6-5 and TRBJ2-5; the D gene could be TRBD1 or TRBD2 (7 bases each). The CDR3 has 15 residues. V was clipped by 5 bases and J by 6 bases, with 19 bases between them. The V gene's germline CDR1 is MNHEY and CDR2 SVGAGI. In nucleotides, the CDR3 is TGTGCCAGCAGTCCAGGGGGGGGGAGGGAGAAGACCCAGTACTTC. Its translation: CASSPGGGREKTQYF.